The source of this TCR beta chain is a study of blood T cells in healthy people across ages. About the study: Capture via template switching afforded approximately one barcoded beta molecule per two T cells. Study observations and caveats: Roughly linear declines in TCR beta diversity per million T cells occurred with age. Unsorted PBMCs prevented conclusive naive versus antigen-experienced comparison.

Next came a second PCR, run for about 6 to 12 cycles, which used a sample-barcoded 5' primer along with a J-beta primer mix. TCRdb called the 5' RACE reads again in MiXCR, with one record for every CDR3 protein. In the table there are 1.5 million to 2 million distinct CDR3 sequences, about two fifths of which are singletons. Details on this clonotype: What it recognizes is unknown.

Sequences were obtained from blood. This clonotype was obtained from a human donor in good health.

The CDR3 DNA reads TGTGCCACCAGCAGGGGAAGACAGGGGCAATACAATGAGCAGTTCTTC. Translated, it gives CATSRGRQGQYNEQFF. The chain uses TRBV15 and TRBJ2-1; TRBD1 agrees at 8 bases. This CDR3 is 16 amino acids long. Germline assignment: CDR1 LNHNV and CDR2 YYDKDF (reference sequence). V shed 3 bases, J shed 4 bases, and the junction held 8 bases outside the gene matches.